This TCR beta chain was recovered during a study of T cell responses to AZD1222 COVID-19 vaccine. This clone has only a few counts. The table came from immunoSEQ multiplex PCR; TCRdb's copy has only in-frame clones and leaves some out. Here the sample spans tens of thousands of clones, less than 90% being singletons. Sequencing was performed on peripheral blood, taken on day 0 of AZD1222 vaccination. The source is an adult in good health.

The CDR3 protein is CASSFLRGDTEAFF. The CDR3 nucleotides are TGTGCCAGCAGCTTTCTACGGGGGGACACTGAAGCTTTCTTT. The chain combines TRBV13 with TRBJ1-1, with D perhaps matching TRBD1 (5 bases). This CDR3 region has 14 residues. V lost 3 bases, J lost 3 bases, and 11 bases lay in between. Germline lookup yields CDR1 PRHDT and CDR2 FYEKMQ (reference sequence).